The clone carrying this T cell receptor beta chain was seen only once. Its antigen is still unknown. The donors were part of the validation cohort of 100 to 150 subjects. That cohort was separate from the first cohort, which comprised fewer than 800 subjects. V was clipped by 8 bases and J by 3 bases, with 10 bases between them. Germline loops: CDR1 SEHNR, CDR2 FQNEAQ (reference sequence). The CDR3 loop spans 12 amino acids. This specimen belongs to a study of cytomegalovirus exposure and HLA in healthy donors. General study results and limits: Overall, roughly 160 TCR beta chains were annotated as cytomegalovirus-associated. Using the classifier, cytomegalovirus status was reportedly diagnosed with high specificity and sensitivity.

TCRdb keeps only in-frame clones here, not all; method: immunoSEQ multiplex PCR. The sample includes about 120,000 clones, approximately 90% of them seen just once. The source of this sequence is a man aged 18-30 years in good health and CMV-seropositive. V is TRBV7-9 and J is TRBJ2-5; tentatively, D is TRBD1 (5 bases). Sequencing used PBMCs. In DNA form, the CDR3 reads TGTGCCAGCGGACACTTGAAAGAGACCCAGTACTTC. The encoded protein is CASGHLKETQYF. The entire variable domain, with the rest obtained from reference TRBV7-9 and TRBJ2-5, is as follows: DTGVSQNPRHKITKRGQNVTFRCDPISEHNRLYWYRQTLGQGPEFLTYFQNEAQLEKSRLLSDRFSAERPKGSFSTLEIQRTEQGDSAMYLCASGHLKETQYFGPGTRLLVL.